This T cell receptor beta chain was obtained from a study of technical replicates of blood from a handful of donors (dated by TCRdb to about 2017). Libraries were constructed by the immunoSEQ multiplex PCR assay. Imported from immuneACCESS, the table was reduced by TCRdb to in-frame sequences with V and J called. These copies leave out some clones; in studies compared against another copy, an unresolved V gene accounts for under half, and the cause of the remainder is not known. The sample contains approximately 88,000 clones, just over 95% of them found a single time. Under 0.4% of the sample rests with the top ten. This clone was picked up one time. The antigen this receptor binds is unknown. Base qualities are not provided; no much larger clone lies one nucleotide away. From cysteine to phenylalanine, the CDR3 is 19 amino acids long. The DNA shown is the 57-base CDR3, in frame from base 1. Trimming leaves V shorter by 6 bases and J shorter by 2 bases, with the junction holding 15 bases beyond the gene matches. From the germline V gene, CDR1 is MDHEN and CDR2 is SYDVKM.

This sequence was found in a human donor in good health. The V and J genes are TRBV28 and TRBJ1-4, with 10 bases in between that match TRBD1. Input material: T cells isolated from PBMCs. This receptor carries the CDR3 CASSVIGTGALSTNEKLFF. The nucleotides are TGTGCCAGCAGCGTTATCGGGACAGGGGCATTATCGACTAATGAAAAACTGTTTTTT.